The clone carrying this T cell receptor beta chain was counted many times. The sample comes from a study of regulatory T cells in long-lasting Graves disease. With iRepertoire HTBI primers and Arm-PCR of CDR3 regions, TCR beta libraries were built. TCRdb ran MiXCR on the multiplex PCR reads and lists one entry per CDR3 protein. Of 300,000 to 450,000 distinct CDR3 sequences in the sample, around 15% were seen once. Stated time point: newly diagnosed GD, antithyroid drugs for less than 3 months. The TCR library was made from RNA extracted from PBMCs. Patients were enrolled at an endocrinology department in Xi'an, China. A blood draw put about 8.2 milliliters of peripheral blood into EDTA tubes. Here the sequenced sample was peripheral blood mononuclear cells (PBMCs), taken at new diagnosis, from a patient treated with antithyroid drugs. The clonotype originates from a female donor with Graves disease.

CDR3 residues: CASRDSLVAAVTLDNEQFF. CDR3 sequence (DNA): TGTGCCAGCAGGGACAGTTTGGTGGCGGCCGTAACCCTAGACAATGAGCAGTTCTTC. The chain has TRBV7-9 and TRBJ2-1, with a tentative D call TRBD1 (6 bases). The germline V gene encodes CDR1 SEHNR and CDR2 FQNEAQ (reference sequence). The CDR3 contains 19 residues. V shed 6 bases and J shed 5 bases, with 29 bases lying between them.